This T cell receptor (beta chain) was recovered during a study of blood T cells in healthy people across ages. Study-level points and caveats: Per million T cells, TCR beta diversity dropped roughly linearly as age increased. Versus aged donors, long-lived donors had higher diversity and more naive CD4+ cells.

A remark on this clonotype: What it binds is not known.

Then a second PCR, running about 7 to 11 cycles, was carried out with a sample-barcoded 5' primer and a J-beta primer mix. MiXCR, run by TCRdb on the 5' RACE reads, gives a single entry per CDR3 protein. The table has roughly 800,000 distinct CDR3 sequences, 30% to 45% seen once; the top ten hold 10% to 15%. The receptor was isolated from a man younger than 35 in good health. Sequencing was carried out using blood.

CDR3 amino acids: CAISPTGTNVNYGYTF. The CDR3 DNA reads as TGTGCCATCAGCCCGACCGGGACGAATGTTAACTATGGCTACACCTTC. The chain has TRBV10-3 and TRBJ1-2; D is possibly TRBD1 (5 bases). CDR3 size: 16 residues. Germline V gene sequence: CDR1 ENHRY, CDR2 SYGVKD. V lost 6 bases and J lost 1, with 18 bases in between.